Below, 19 T cell receptor beta chains from the same sample are listed, as sequenced in a study of blood T cell repertoires in COVID-19. The method was immunoSEQ multiplex PCR; TCRdb's version includes in-frame clones alone and lacks a portion of them. The table includes around 70,000 clones, about 91% detected once. Input material: peripheral blood. All receptors derive from an elderly man with acute or convalescent COVID-19.

The J gene is TRBJ2-6, the V gene TRBV3-1 (or the pseudogene TRBV3-2), with 7 bases lining up with TRBD1. With 1 base clipped from V and 0 bases from J, the junction kept 3 bases outside the gene matches. Germline V gives CDR1 LGHDT, CDR2 YNNKEL (reference sequence). The CDR3 has 17 amino acids. This chain's CDR3 is CASSQGTGGSGANVLTF. In DNA, the CDR3 is TGTGCCAGCAGCCAAGGGACAGGAGGCTCTGGGGCCAACGTCCTGACTTTC.

The chain is built from TRBV2 and TRBJ1-2; 8 bases fit TRBD1. With 7 bases clipped from V and 4 bases from J, the junction kept 8 bases outside the gene matches. This CDR3 has 14 residues. CDR1 SNHLY and CDR2 FYNNEI come from the germline V gene. The CDR3 DNA is TGTGCCAGCAAACCCGACAGGGGAGCCTATGGCTACACCTTC. The encoded protein is CASKPDRGAYGYTF.

The chain has TRBV30 and TRBJ1-6; D possibly corresponds to TRBD1 (6 bases). The V end was cut by 1 base, the J end by 10 bases, with 14 bases between. This CDR3 comprises 14 residues. Looked up from germline, CDR1 is GTSNPN and CDR2 is SVGIG (reference sequence). The CDR3 nucleotides read TGTGCCTGGAGTGGATCCAGGGGCAACTCACCCCTCCACTTT. Protein: CAWSGSRGNSPLHF.

The chain couples TRBV2 to TRBJ1-3, with D possibly TRBD1 on 6 matching bases. The CDR3 loop spans 14 amino acids. V lost 7 bases, J lost 1 base, and 11 bases lay in between. Germline V gives CDR1 SNHLY, CDR2 FYNNEI. CDR3 region: CASMVDRSGNTIYF. The CDR3 coding sequence is TGTGCCAGCATGGTAGACAGGTCTGGAAACACCATATATTTT.

The chain has TRBV6-5 and TRBJ2-1; weak D call: TRBD1 (5 bases). The CDR3 length is 13 residues. With 6 bases removed from V and 4 bases from J, the gap between germline ends came to 10 bases. Germline V gives CDR1 MNHEY, CDR2 SVGAGI. The CDR3 sequence is CASSVDSYNEQFF. CDR3 sequence (DNA): TGTGCCAGCAGCGTTGACAGTTACAATGAGCAGTTCTTC.

This chain joins TRBV6-2 or TRBV6-3 and TRBJ2-5, with 8 bases identical to TRBD1. Germline CDR1 and CDR2: MNHEY and SVGEGT. This CDR3 region has 14 residues. V gave up 4 bases and J gave up 5 bases; unmatched junction bases: 6. This CDR3 reads CASSWTGPGETQYF. As DNA, the CDR3 is TGTGCCAGCAGTTGGACAGGGCCTGGGGAGACCCAGTACTTC.

The J gene is TRBJ1-2, the V gene TRBV3-1 (or the pseudogene TRBV3-2); D unresolved. Trimming stripped 2 bases from V and 5 bases from J, with 12 bases between. The germline CDR1 and CDR2 sequences are LGHDT and YNNKEL (reference sequence). The CDR3 is made up of 14 amino acids. CDR3 sequence (DNA): TGTGCCAGCAGCCAACGCGGGGTGGGGTATGGCTACACCTTC. Translated: CASSQRGVGYGYTF.

The rearrangement uses TRBV10-3 and TRBJ2-3; TRBD1 matches at 9 bases. The CDR3 runs 15 residues. The V gene's germline CDR1 is ENHRY and CDR2 SYGVKD. J was trimmed by 1 base and V by 4 bases; bases with no gene match: 3. CDR3 nucleotides: TGTGCCATCAGTGTGGGACAGGGACGCACAGATACGCAGTATTTT. Its protein is CAISVGQGRTDTQYF.

The V call is TRBV28, the J call TRBJ1-1; D gene uncertain. Germline V gene sequence: CDR1 MDHEN, CDR2 SYDVKM. The CDR3 has 12 residues. V lost 2 bases, J lost 2 bases, and 3 bases lay in between. CDR3 residues: CASSLLNTEAFF. DNA for the CDR3: TGTGCCAGCAGTTTACTCAACACTGAAGCTTTCTTT.

The chain links TRBV19 to TRBJ2-6; the D gene is possibly TRBD1 (5 bases). Trimming took 3 bases from V and 0 from J, leaving 9 bases between them. This CDR3 has 16 amino acids. Germline values: CDR1 LNHDA, CDR2 SQIVND (reference sequence). The CDR3 sequence: CASSMGHYSGANVLTF. For the CDR3, the DNA is TGTGCCAGTAGTATGGGGCACTACTCTGGGGCCAACGTCCTGACTTTC.

This chain links TRBV7-9 with TRBJ1-2; 11 bases align to TRBD1. The CDR3 has 17 residues. Trimming removed 5 bases from V and 6 bases from J; junction bases left unmatched: 14. Germline V gene sequence: CDR1 SEHNR, CDR2 FQNEAQ (reference sequence). CDR3 sequence reads: CASSDSPGQGDADGYTF. The DNA for the CDR3 is TGTGCCAGCAGCGACTCTCCGGGACAGGGGGATGCGGATGGCTACACCTTC.

The gene calls are TRBV3-1 (or the pseudogene TRBV3-2) and TRBJ1-1, with D maybe TRBD1 (5 bases). Per germline, CDR1 LGHDT and CDR2 YNNKEL (reference sequence). This CDR3 contains 13 residues. The V and J ends lost 4 bases and 1 base respectively, with 7 bases between them. The CDR3 here is CASSPGGNTEAFF. The CDR3 DNA reads TGTGCCAGCAGCCCGGGGGGGAACACTGAAGCTTTCTTT.

The chain uses TRBV3-1 (or the pseudogene TRBV3-2) and TRBJ1-2; no firm D call. The V gene's germline CDR1 is LGHDT and CDR2 YNNKEL (reference sequence). The CDR3 contains 15 residues. V was cut by 0 bases and J by 7 bases, with 15 bases left in between. The DNA for the CDR3 is TGTGCCAGCAGCCAAGATACGGGTGAGGCGGGTGGCTACACCTTC. This codes for CASSQDTGEAGGYTF.

This clone came up a few times. The chain joins TRBV7-3 to TRBJ2-1; 7 bases are a match to TRBD2. Trimming removed 1 base from V and 6 bases from J; junction bases left unmatched: 6. Germline assignment: CDR1 SGHTA and CDR2 FQGTGA. This CDR3 is 15 amino acids long. CDR3 protein: CASSLMASGINEQFF. CDR3 nucleotides: TGTGCCAGCAGCTTAATGGCTAGCGGAATCAATGAGCAGTTCTTC.

This chain joins TRBV11-1 and TRBJ2-1; 9 nucleotides match TRBD2. V lost 7 bases, J lost 0 bases, and 7 bases stayed unmatched. The germline CDR1 and CDR2 sequences are SGHAT and FQDESV (reference sequence). The CDR3 covers 16 residues. CDR3 residues: CASNTRSGGSYNEQFF. As DNA, the CDR3 is TGTGCCAGCAATACCCGTAGCGGGGGCTCCTACAATGAGCAGTTCTTC. Full variable domain (rest looked up from reference TRBV11-1 and TRBJ2-1): EAEVAQSPRYKITEKSQAVAFWCDPISGHATLYWYRQILGQGPELLVQFQDESVVDDSQLPKDRFSAERLKGVDSTLKIQPAELGDSAMYLCASNTRSGGSYNEQFFGPGTRLTVL.

The J gene is TRBJ1-2, the V gene TRBV9; D may be TRBD1 (5 bases). Germline CDR1 is SGDLS and CDR2 is YYNGEE. V was shortened by 5 bases and J by 9 bases, with 14 bases between the two germline ends. The CDR3 covers 12 residues. Here the CDR3 reads CASSEGVLRYTF. The DNA of the CDR3 is TGTGCCAGCAGTGAAGGGGTCCTGCGCTACACCTTC.

The chain employs TRBV9 and TRBJ2-2, with D possibly TRBD1 on 6 matching bases. Germline CDR1 and CDR2: SGDLS and YYNGEE. The CDR3 has 15 amino acids. Trimming left V 0 bases short and J 3 bases short, with 9 bases between. The chain's CDR3 is CASSVDRVDTGELFF. Here the CDR3 DNA reads TGTGCCAGCAGCGTAGACAGGGTCGACACCGGGGAGCTGTTTTTT.

The chain is built from TRBV10-2 and TRBJ1-5, with TRBD1 matching 8 bases. The V gene end was trimmed by 6 bases and the J gene end by 7 bases; junction bases not matched to a gene: 8. Germline values: CDR1 WSHSY, CDR2 SAAADI. CDR3 length: 14 residues. The DNA for the CDR3 is TGCGCCAGCAGCGAACAGGGGGTAGACCAGCCCCAGCATTTT. Translated: CASSEQGVDQPQHF.

This chain uses TRBV11-2 with TRBJ1-3, with a possible D match to TRBD1 (6 bases). From germline, CDR1 is SGHAT and CDR2 FQNNGV. The V and J ends lost 5 bases and 0 bases respectively, with 11 bases between them. CDR3 length: 15 residues. The CDR3 region is CASSQDRTSGNTIYF. The CDR3, as DNA: TGTGCCAGCAGCCAGGACAGAACCTCTGGAAACACCATATATTTT. Supplemented by reference TRBV11-2 and TRBJ1-3, the full variable domain reads EAGVAQSPRYKIIEKRQSVAFWCNPISGHATLYWYQQILGQGPKLLIQFQNNGVVDDSQLPKDRFSAERLKGVDSTLKIQPAKLEDSAVYLCASSQDRTSGNTIYFGEGSWLTVV.